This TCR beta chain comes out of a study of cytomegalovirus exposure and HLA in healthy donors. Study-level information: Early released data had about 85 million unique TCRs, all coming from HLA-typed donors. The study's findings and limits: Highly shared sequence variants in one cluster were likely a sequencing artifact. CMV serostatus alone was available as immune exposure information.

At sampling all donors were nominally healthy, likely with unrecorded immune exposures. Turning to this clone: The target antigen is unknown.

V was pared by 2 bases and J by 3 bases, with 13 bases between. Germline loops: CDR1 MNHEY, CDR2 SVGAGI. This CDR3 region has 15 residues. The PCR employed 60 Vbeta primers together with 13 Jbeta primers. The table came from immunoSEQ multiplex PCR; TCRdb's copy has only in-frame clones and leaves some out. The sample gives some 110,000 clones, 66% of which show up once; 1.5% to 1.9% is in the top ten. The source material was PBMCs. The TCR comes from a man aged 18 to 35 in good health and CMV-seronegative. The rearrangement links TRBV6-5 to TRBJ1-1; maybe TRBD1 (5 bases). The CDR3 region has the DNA TGTGCCAGCAGTTACGGGCGGGGGATGGACACTGAAGCTTTCTTT. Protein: CASSYGRGMDTEAFF.